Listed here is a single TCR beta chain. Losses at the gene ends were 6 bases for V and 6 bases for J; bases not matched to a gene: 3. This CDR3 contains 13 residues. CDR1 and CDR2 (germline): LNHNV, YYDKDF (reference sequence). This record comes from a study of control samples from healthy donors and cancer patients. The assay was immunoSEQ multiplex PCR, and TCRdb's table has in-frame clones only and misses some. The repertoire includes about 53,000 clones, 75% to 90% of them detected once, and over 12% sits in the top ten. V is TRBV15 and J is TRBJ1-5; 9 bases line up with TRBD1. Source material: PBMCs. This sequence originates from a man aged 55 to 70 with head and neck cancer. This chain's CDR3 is CATRQGAGQPQHF. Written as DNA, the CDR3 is TGTGCCACCAGACAGGGGGCCGGTCAGCCCCAGCATTTT.